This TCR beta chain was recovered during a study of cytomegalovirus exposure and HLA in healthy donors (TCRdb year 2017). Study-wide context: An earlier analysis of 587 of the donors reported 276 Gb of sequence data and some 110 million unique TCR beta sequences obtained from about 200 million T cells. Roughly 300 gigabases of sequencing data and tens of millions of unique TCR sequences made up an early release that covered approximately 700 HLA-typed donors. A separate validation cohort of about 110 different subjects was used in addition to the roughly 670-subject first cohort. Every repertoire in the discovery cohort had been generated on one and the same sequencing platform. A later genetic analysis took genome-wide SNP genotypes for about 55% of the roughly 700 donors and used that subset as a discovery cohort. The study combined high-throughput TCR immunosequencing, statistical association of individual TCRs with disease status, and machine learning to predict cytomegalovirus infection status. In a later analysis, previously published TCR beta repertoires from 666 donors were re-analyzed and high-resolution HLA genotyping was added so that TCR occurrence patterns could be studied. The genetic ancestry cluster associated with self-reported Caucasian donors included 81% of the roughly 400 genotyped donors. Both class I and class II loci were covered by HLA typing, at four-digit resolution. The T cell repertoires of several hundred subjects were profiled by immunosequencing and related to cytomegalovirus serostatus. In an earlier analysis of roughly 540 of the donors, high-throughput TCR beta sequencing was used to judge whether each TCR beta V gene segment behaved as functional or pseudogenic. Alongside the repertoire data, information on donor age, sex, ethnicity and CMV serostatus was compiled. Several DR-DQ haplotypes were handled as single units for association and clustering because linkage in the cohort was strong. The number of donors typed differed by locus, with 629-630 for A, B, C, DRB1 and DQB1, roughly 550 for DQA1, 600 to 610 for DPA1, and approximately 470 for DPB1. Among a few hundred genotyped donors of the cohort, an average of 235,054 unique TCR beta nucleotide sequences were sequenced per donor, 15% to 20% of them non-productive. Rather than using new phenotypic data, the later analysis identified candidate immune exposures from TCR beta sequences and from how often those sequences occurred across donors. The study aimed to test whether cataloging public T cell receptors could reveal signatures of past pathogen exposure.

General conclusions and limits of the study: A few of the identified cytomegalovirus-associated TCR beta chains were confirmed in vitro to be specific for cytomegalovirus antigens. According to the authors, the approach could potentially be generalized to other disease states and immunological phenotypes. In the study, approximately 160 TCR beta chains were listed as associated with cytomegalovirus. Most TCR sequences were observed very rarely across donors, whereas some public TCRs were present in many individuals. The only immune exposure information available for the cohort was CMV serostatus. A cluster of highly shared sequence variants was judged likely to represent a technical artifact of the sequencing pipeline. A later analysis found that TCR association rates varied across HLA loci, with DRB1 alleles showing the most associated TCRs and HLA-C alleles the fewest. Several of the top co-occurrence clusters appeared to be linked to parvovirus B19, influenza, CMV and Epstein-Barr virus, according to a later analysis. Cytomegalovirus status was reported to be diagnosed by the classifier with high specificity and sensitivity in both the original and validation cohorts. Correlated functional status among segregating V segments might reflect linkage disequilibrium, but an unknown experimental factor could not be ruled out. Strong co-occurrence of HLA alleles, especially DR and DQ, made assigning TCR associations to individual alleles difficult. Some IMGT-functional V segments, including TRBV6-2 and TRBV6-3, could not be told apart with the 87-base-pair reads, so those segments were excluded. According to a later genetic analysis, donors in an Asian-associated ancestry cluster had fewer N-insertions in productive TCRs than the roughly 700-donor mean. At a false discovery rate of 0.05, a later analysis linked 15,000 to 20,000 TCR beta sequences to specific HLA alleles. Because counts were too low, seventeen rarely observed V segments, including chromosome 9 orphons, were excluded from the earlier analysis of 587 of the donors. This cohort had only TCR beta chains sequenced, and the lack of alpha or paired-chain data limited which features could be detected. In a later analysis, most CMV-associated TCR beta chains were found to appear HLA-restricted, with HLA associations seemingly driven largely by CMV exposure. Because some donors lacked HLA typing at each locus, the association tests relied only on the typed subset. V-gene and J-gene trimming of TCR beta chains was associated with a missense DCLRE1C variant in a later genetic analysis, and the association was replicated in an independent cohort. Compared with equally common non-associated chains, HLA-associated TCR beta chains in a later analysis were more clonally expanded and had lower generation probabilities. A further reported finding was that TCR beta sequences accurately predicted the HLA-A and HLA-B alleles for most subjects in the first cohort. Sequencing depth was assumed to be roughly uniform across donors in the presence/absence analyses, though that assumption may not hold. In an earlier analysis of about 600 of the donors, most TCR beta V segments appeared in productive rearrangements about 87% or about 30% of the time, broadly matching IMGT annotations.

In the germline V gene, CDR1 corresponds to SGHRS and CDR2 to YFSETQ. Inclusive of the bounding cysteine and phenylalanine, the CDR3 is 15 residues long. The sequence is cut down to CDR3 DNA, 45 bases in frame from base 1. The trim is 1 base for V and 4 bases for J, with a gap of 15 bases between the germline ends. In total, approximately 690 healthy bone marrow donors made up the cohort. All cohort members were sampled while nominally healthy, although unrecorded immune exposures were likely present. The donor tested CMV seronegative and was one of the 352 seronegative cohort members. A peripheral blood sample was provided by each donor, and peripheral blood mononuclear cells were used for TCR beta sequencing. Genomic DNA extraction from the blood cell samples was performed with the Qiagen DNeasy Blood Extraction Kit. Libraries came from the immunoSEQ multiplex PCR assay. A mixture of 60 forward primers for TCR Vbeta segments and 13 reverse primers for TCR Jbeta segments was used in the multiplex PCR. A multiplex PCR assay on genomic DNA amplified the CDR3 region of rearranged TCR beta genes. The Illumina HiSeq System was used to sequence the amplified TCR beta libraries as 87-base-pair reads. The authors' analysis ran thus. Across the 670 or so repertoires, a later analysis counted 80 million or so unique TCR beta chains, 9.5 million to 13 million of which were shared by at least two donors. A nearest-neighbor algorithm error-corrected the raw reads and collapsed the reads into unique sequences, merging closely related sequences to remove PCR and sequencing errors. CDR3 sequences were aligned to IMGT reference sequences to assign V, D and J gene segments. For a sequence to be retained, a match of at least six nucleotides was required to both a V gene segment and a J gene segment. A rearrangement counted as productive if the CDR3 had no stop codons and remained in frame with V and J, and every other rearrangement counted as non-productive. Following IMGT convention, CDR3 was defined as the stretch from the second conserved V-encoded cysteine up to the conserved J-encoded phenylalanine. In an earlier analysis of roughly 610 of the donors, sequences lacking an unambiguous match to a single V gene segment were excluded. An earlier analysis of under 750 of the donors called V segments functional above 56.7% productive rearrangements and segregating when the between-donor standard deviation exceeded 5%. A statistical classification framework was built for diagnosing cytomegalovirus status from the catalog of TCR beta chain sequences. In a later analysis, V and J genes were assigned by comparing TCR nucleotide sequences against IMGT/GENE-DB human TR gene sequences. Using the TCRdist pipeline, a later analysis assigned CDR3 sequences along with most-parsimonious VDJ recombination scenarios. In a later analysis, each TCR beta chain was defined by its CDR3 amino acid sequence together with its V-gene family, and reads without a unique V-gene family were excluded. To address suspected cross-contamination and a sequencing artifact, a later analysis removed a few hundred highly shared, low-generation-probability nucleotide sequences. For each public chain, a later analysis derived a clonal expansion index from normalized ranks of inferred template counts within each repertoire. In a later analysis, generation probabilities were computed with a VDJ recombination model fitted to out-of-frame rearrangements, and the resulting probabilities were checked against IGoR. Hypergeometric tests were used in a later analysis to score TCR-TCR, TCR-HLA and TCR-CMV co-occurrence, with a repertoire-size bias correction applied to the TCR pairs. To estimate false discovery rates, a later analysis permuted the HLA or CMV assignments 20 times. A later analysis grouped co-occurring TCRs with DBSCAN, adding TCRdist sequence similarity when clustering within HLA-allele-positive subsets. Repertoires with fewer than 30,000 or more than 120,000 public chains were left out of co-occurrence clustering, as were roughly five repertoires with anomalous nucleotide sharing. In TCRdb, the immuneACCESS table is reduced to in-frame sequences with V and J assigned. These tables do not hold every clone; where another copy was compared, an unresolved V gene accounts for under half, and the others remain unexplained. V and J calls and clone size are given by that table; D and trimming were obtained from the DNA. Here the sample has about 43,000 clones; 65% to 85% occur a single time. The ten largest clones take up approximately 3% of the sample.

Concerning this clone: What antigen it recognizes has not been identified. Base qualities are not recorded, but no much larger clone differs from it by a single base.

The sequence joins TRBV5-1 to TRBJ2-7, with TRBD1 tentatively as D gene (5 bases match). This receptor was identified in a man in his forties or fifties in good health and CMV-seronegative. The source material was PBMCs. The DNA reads TGCGCCAGCAGCTTGCTCTTCCAGGGATCTTACGAGCAGTACTTC. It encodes CASSLLFQGSYEQYF.